This T cell receptor (beta chain) is from a study of response to subunit inactivated influenza vaccine. TCRdb re-called the RT-PCR reads through MiXCR, storing one row per CDR3 protein. Of roughly 500,000 distinct CDR3 sequences in the sample, 16% were seen once. Findings and caveats of the study: Seasonal influenza vaccination, on each occasion, was suggested by the authors to recruit few new T cells.

About this clonotype: Its antigen is undetermined.

This TCR derives from a man aged 50-75 years who received an inactivated influenza vaccine. Source: CD4+ T cells sorted from PBMCs, taken 23 months after vaccination.

The chain's CDR3 is CSVEGTSGRRGEQFF. The DNA of the CDR3 is TGCAGCGTTGAAGGGACTAGCGGGAGGAGGGGTGAGCAGTTCTTC. The chain couples TRBV29-1 to TRBJ2-1; 14 nucleotides align to TRBD2. V lost 1 base to trimming and J lost 9 bases; unmatched junction nucleotides: 5. The germline V gene encodes CDR1 SQVTM and CDR2 ANQGSEA. The CDR3 loop spans 15 amino acids.